This TCR beta chain comes out of a study of cytomegalovirus exposure and HLA in healthy donors. The PCR employed 60 Vbeta primers together with 13 Jbeta primers. Clones were sequenced by immunoSEQ multiplex PCR, and TCRdb holds only the in-frame ones, with some missing. This sample has 150,000 to 160,000 clones, with over 65% found just once. The source material was PBMCs. This clonotype originated in a woman in her 40s in good health and CMV-seronegative.

DNA of the CDR3: TGTGCCAGCAGTCGACCTCAGGGGAACTATGGCTACACCTTC. Encoded protein: CASSRPQGNYGYTF. V gene TRBV6-5 combines with J gene TRBJ1-2; D perhaps matches TRBD1 (6 bases). This CDR3 has 14 residues. V was pared by 5 bases and J by 2 bases, with 12 bases between. Germline values: CDR1 MNHEY, CDR2 SVGAGI.